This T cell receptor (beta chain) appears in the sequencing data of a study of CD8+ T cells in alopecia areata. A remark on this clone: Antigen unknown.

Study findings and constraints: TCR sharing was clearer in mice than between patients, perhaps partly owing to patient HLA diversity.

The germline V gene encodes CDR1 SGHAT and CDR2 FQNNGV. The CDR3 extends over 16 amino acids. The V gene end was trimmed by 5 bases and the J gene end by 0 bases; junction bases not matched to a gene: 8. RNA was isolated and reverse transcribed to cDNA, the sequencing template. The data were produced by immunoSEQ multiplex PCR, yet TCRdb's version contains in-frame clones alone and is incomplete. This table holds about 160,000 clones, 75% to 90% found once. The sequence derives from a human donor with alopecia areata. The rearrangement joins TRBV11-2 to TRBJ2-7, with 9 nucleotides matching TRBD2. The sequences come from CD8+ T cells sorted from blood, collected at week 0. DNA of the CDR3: TGTGCCAGCAGCGCCGTCACTAGCGGGCCCTCCTACGAGCAGTACTTC. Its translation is CASSAVTSGPSYEQYF.